The clone carrying this TCR beta chain was detected only a few times. Libraries of TCR beta came from iRepertoire HTBI primers plus Arm-PCR of CDR3 regions. TCRdb ran MiXCR on the multiplex PCR reads and lists one entry per CDR3 protein. This sample carries about 470,000 distinct CDR3 sequences, around 14% of them seen once, and the ten largest clones take over 15%. Time point specified: newly diagnosed GD, antithyroid drugs for less than 3 months. PBMC-extracted RNA yielded the TCR library. In Xi'an, China, an endocrinology department was the source of patients. The sample belongs to a study of regulatory T cells in long-lasting Graves disease. CDR1 and CDR2 (germline): LNHDA, SQIVND (reference sequence). V shed 5 bases, J shed 5 bases, and the junction held 5 bases outside the gene matches. This CDR3 is built from 14 residues. Another study also made use of these data, one on T cells in Graves' hyperthyroidism and ophthalmopathy.

The TCR comes from a woman aged 30 to 39 with Graves disease. Sequenced material: peripheral blood mononuclear cells (PBMCs), taken at new diagnosis, from a patient treated with antithyroid drugs. The chain links TRBV19 to TRBJ2-3; TRBD2 aligns across 9 bases. The CDR3 region has the DNA TGTGCCAGTAGTCCAAAGCGGGGGGAAGATACGCAGTATTTT. Its translation: CASSPKRGEDTQYF.